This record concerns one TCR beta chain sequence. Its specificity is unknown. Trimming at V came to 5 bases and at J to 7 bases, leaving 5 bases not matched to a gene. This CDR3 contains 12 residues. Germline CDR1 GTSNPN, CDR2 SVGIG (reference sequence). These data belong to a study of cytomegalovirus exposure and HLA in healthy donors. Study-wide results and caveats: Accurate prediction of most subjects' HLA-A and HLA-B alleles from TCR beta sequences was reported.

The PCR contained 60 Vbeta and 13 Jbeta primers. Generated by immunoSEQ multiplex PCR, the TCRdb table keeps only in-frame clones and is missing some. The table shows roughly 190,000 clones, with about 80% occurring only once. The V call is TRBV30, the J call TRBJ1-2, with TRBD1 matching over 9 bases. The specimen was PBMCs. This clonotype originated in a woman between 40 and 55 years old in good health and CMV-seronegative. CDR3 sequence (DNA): TGTGCCTGGGGGGGACAGGGTGGTGGCTACACCTTC. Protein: CAWGGQGGGYTF.